A single sample is the source of the 31 T cell receptor beta chains below, sequenced in a study of blood T cell repertoires in COVID-19. Only in-frame clones appear in the TCRdb table, and some are missing; sequencing was by immunoSEQ multiplex PCR. The sample holds 400,000 or so clones, about 90% seen once. Sequenced material: peripheral blood. These receptors originate from a man between 18 and 35 years old with COVID-19, enrolled during active disease.

The CDR3 reads CASSWTSSRSYEQYF. CDR3 nucleotides: TGCGCCAGCAGCTGGACTAGCAGTCGGTCCTACGAGCAGTACTTC. This chain links TRBV5-1 with TRBJ2-7; 8 positions match TRBD2. The CDR3 runs to 15 residues. The germline CDR1 and CDR2 sequences are SGHRS and YFSETQ. J gave up 1 base and V 3 bases, and 6 bases lay outside the gene matches.

The chain joins TRBV15 to TRBJ1-6; possibly TRBD1 for D (5 bases). V lost 0 bases and J 13 bases, leaving 13 bases between the germline ends. This CDR3 has 14 amino acids. From germline, CDR1 is LNHNV and CDR2 YYDKDF (reference sequence). In DNA form, the CDR3 reads TGTGCCACCAGCAGAGATTCAGGGAGGTGGCCCCTCCACTTT. This translates into CATSRDSGRWPLHF.

This chain connects TRBV29-1 to TRBJ2-7; TRBD1 might be the D (8 bases). The CDR3 loop spans 13 amino acids. Germline V gives CDR1 SQVTM, CDR2 ANQGSEA. The V end lost 7 bases, the J end lost 1 base, and 14 bases lay between the germline ends. The CDR3 nucleotides read TGCAGCGCTGGACAGGGAGGGTCCTACGAGCAGTACTTC. This codes for CSAGQGGSYEQYF.

This clone was recorded only once. This chain connects TRBV19 to TRBJ2-1; 11 bases map to TRBD2. V trimming: 7 bases; J trimming: 8 bases; junction bases outside the gene matches: 10. Looked up from germline, CDR1 is LNHDA and CDR2 is SQIVND (reference sequence). The CDR3 loop spans 15 amino acids. The CDR3 sequence: CASTSGTSGWHEQFF. The CDR3 DNA reads TGTGCCAGTACCTCCGGGACTAGCGGCTGGCATGAGCAGTTCTTC. Supplemented by reference TRBV19 and TRBJ2-1, the full variable domain reads DGGITQSPKYLFRKEGQNVTLSCEQNLNHDAMYWYRQDPGQGLRLIYYSQIVNDFQKGDIAEGYSVSREKKESFPLTVTSAQKNPTAFYLCASTSGTSGWHEQFFGPGTRLTVL.

The rearrangement links TRBV12-3 or TRBV12-4 to TRBJ2-5; D gene uncertain. There are 12 residues in the CDR3. V was clipped by 1 base and J by 3 bases, with 3 bases between them. The CDR3 coding sequence is TGTGCCAGCAGTTTAGGAGAAGAGACCCAGTACTTC. The encoded protein is CASSLGEETQYF.

This clone was seen just once. Distinct nucleotide sequences in the sample also encode this CDR3. In nucleotides, the CDR3 is TGTGCCAGCAGCCGGGACAGACAAGAGACCCAGTACTTC. This gives the protein CASSRDRQETQYF. V and J are TRBV3-1 (or the pseudogene TRBV3-2) and TRBJ2-5; 7 bases fit TRBD1. J was trimmed by 2 bases and V by 4 bases; bases with no gene match: 1. CDR3 size: 13 residues. Germline V CDR1 and CDR2: LGHDT, YNNKEL (reference sequence).

This chain connects TRBV3-1 (or the pseudogene TRBV3-2) to TRBJ2-5, with D possibly being TRBD1 (6 bases). This CDR3 is 14 amino acids long. From germline, CDR1 is LGHDT and CDR2 YNNKEL (reference sequence). V was pared by 4 bases and J by 2 bases, with 11 bases between. This CDR3 is CASSPWTAQETQYF. CDR3 DNA sequence: TGTGCCAGCAGCCCCTGGACAGCTCAAGAGACCCAGTACTTC.

The CDR3: CASSPDSGYEQYF. The CDR3 region has the DNA TGCGCCAGCAGCCCCGACTCCGGGTACGAGCAGTACTTC. The chain uses TRBV5-1 and TRBJ2-7; D is ambiguous. Germline loops: CDR1 SGHRS, CDR2 YFSETQ. V dropped 4 bases and J dropped 4 bases, with 12 bases sitting between them. The CDR3 is 13 residues long.

This chain uses TRBV27 with TRBJ2-5, with D possibly TRBD1 on 6 matching bases. There are 15 residues in the CDR3. Germline V gene lookup returns CDR1 MNHEY and CDR2 SMNVEV (reference sequence). The V gene lost 4 bases and the J gene lost 4 bases, with 16 bases spanning the gap. The CDR3 region is CASSSRSQGIETQYF. The CDR3 DNA sequence: TGTGCCAGCAGTTCCCGGTCCCAGGGGATAGAGACCCAGTACTTC.

This rearrangement joins TRBV10-2 to TRBJ1-5; no firm D call. The CDR3 spans 14 residues. Trimming took 5 bases from V and 5 from J, leaving 13 bases between them. CDR1 is WSHSY and CDR2 is SAAADI in the germline V gene. As DNA, the CDR3 is TGCGCCAGCAGTCCCGGATTGGGAGATCAGCCCCAGCATTTT. Protein: CASSPGLGDQPQHF.

The genes are TRBV9 and TRBJ2-7; D is uncertain. From germline, CDR1 is SGDLS and CDR2 YYNGEE. The CDR3 has 14 amino acids. The V gene lost 4 bases and the J gene lost 3 bases, with 14 bases spanning the gap. The CDR3: CASSPRHSLYEQYF. The CDR3 DNA sequence: TGTGCCAGCAGCCCCAGGCACAGCCTCTACGAGCAGTACTTC. Variable domain in full (rest from reference TRBV9 and TRBJ2-7): DSGVTQTPKHLITATGQRVTLRCSPRSGDLSVYWYQQSLDQGLQFLIQYYNGEERAKGNILERFSAQQFPDLHSELNLSSLELGDSALYFCASSPRHSLYEQYFGPGTRLTVT.

The chain combines TRBV3-1 (or the pseudogene TRBV3-2) with TRBJ1-1; TRBD1 matches 7 bases. The CDR3 sequence is 16 residues long. Unmatched junction bases numbered 12, after V lost 4 bases and J lost 4 bases. Germline values: CDR1 LGHDT, CDR2 YNNKEL (reference sequence). The CDR3 protein is CASSPHGGGESTEAFF. As DNA, the CDR3 is TGTGCCAGCAGCCCCCATGGAGGGGGCGAAAGCACTGAAGCTTTCTTT.

The chain employs TRBV9 and TRBJ1-4, with unresolved D. The CDR3 runs 17 residues. Germline V gene sequence: CDR1 SGDLS, CDR2 YYNGEE. V lost 2 bases, J lost 8 bases, and 22 bases lay in between. The CDR3 loop reads CASSVGFGRGLKEKLFF. The CDR3 bases are TGTGCCAGCAGCGTCGGCTTTGGGAGAGGCTTAAAGGAAAAACTGTTTTTT.

This clone was detected only once. The rearrangement uses TRBV3-1 (or the pseudogene TRBV3-2) and TRBJ2-3; 9 positions agree with TRBD2. Germline trimming cut 1 base from V and 3 bases from J; bases unmatched to any gene: 17. Germline loops: CDR1 LGHDT, CDR2 YNNKEL (reference sequence). The CDR3 length is 20 residues. CDR3 residues: CASSQVAIASGTSGTDTQYF. The CDR3 DNA sequence: TGTGCCAGCAGCCAAGTCGCTATTGCTAGCGGGACCTCTGGTACAGATACGCAGTATTTT.

The chain is built from TRBV11-3 and TRBJ1-1; D uncertain. Trimming took off 0 bases at V and 0 bases at J, with 8 bases between the two ends. The CDR3 covers 15 residues. CDR1 is SGHNT, CDR2 YENEEA, per germline. This CDR3 is CASSLDVIVNTEAFF. Written as DNA, the CDR3 is TGTGCCAGCAGCTTAGATGTCATTGTGAACACTGAAGCTTTCTTT.

The chain carries TRBV25-1 and TRBJ1-5; TRBD1 might be the D (5 bases). CDR1 and CDR2 from the germline V gene are MGHDK and SYGVNS. V was shortened by 7 bases and J by 7 bases, with 20 bases between the two germline ends. The CDR3 is 15 residues long. The chain's CDR3 is CASTPNGRGGQPQHF. CDR3 coding DNA: TGTGCCAGCACTCCAAACGGGAGGGGAGGACAGCCCCAGCATTTT. Full variable domain (remainder filled in from reference TRBV25-1 and TRBJ1-5): EADIYQTPRYLVIGTGKKITLECSQTMGHDKMYWYQQDPGMELHLIHYSYGVNSTEKGDLSSESTVSRIRTEHFPLTLESARPSHTSQYLCASTPNGRGGQPQHFGDGTRLSIL.

This clone occurred once. V usage is TRBV18 and J usage is TRBJ2-7, with TRBD2 matching 8 bases. V gave up 4 bases and J gave up 6 bases; unmatched junction bases: 14. The CDR3 sequence is 16 residues long. CDR1 and CDR2 from the germline V gene are KGHSH and LQKENI. DNA of the CDR3: TGTGCCAGCTCACAACCGGGAGGGCAGGGACTAGGCGAGCAGTACTTC. Its protein is CASSQPGGQGLGEQYF. The full variable domain, completed using reference TRBV18 and TRBJ2-7, is NAGVMQNPRHLVRRRGQEARLRCSPMKGHSHVYWYRQLPEEGLKFMVYLQKENIIDESGMPKERFSAEFPKEGPSILRIQQVVRGDSAAYFCASSQPGGQGLGEQYFGPGTRLTVT.

V gene TRBV21-1 combines with J gene TRBJ1-4. TRBV21-1 is a pseudogene segment. The CDR3 length is 14 residues. The CDR3 nucleotides are TGTGCCAGCAGCAGTCTACGGAGCCACGAAAAACTGTTTTTT. Encoded protein: CASSSLRSHEKLFF.

V and J are TRBV11-2 and TRBJ2-1, with TRBD1 matching over 7 bases. Germline values: CDR1 SGHAT, CDR2 FQNNGV. The CDR3 is 15 amino acids. V gave up 1 base and J gave up 2 bases; unmatched junction bases: 2. This CDR3 is CASSLVRGPYNEQFF. CDR3 nucleotides: TGTGCCAGCAGCTTAGTTAGGGGGCCCTACAATGAGCAGTTCTTC.

The CDR3: CASSLVRGEQYF. The CDR3 DNA reads TGTGCCAGCAGCTTAGTTAGAGGCGAGCAGTACTTC. The chain couples TRBV11-3 to TRBJ2-7; no clear D. CDR3 length: 12 residues. CDR1 SGHNT and CDR2 YENEEA come from the germline V gene. V was clipped by 1 base and J by 6 bases, with 7 bases between them.

The V call is TRBV3-1 (or the pseudogene TRBV3-2), the J call TRBJ2-7, with D possibly being TRBD2 (6 bases). CDR1 LGHDT and CDR2 YNNKEL come from the germline V gene (reference sequence). The ends were cut back, 1 base at V and 4 bases at J, with 11 bases in the middle. The CDR3 contains 14 residues. The CDR3 is CASSQGGGEYEQYF. In DNA, the CDR3 is TGTGCCAGCAGCCAAGGAGGAGGGGAGTACGAGCAGTACTTC.

As for this clone: The sample has other DNA sequences that encode this CDR3 too. The chain carries TRBV18 and TRBJ1-2; the D is unclear. V lost 0 bases and J lost 3, with 5 bases in between. The germline V gene encodes CDR1 KGHSH and CDR2 LQKENI. This CDR3 region has 13 residues. The DNA for the CDR3 is TGTGCCAGCTCACCACCCACAGACTATGGCTACACCTTC. Encoded protein: CASSPPTDYGYTF. Full variable domain (outside the CDR3, taken from reference TRBV18 and TRBJ1-2): NAGVMQNPRHLVRRRGQEARLRCSPMKGHSHVYWYRQLPEEGLKFMVYLQKENIIDESGMPKERFSAEFPKEGPSILRIQQVVRGDSAAYFCASSPPTDYGYTFGSGTRLTVV.

The chain joins TRBV20-1 to TRBJ2-1, with D hard to call. Trimming removed 3 bases from V and 0 bases from J, with 12 bases in between. The CDR3 runs to 15 residues. CDR1 is DFQATT and CDR2 is SNEGSKA in the germline V gene (reference sequence). Here the CDR3 DNA reads TGCAGTGCTAGTCGTGTGGAGAGCTCCTACAATGAGCAGTTCTTC. This sequence encodes CSASRVESSYNEQFF.

The gene calls are TRBV7-2 and TRBJ2-3; 8 nucleotides align to TRBD2. V lost 0 bases to trimming and J lost 3 bases; unmatched junction nucleotides: 8. The CDR3 extends over 17 amino acids. Germline assignment: CDR1 SGHTA and CDR2 FQGNSA. The CDR3 bases are TGTGCCAGCAGCTTAGCCCCAGCGGGAGTGCGGACAGATACGCAGTATTTT. Translating gives CASSLAPAGVRTDTQYF.

V is TRBV5-1 and J is TRBJ2-2; 8 nucleotides line up with TRBD2. V gave up 4 bases and J gave up 0 bases; unmatched junction bases: 5. In germline, CDR1 is SGHRS, CDR2 YFSETQ. The CDR3 length is 16 residues. The CDR3, as DNA: TGCGCCAGCAGCAGTACTAGCGGAACGAACACCGGGGAGCTGTTTTTT. Amino acids: CASSSTSGTNTGELFF.

The rearrangement links TRBV7-9 to TRBJ2-5, with a tentative D call TRBD2 (6 bases). This CDR3 is built from 13 residues. In germline, CDR1 is SEHNR, CDR2 FQNEAQ (reference sequence). V lost 7 bases, J lost 5 bases, and 14 bases lay in between. DNA of the CDR3: TGTGCCAGCACCGGCCCAGGGAGGGAGACCCAGTACTTC. It translates to CASTGPGRETQYF.

This sequence joins TRBV21-1 and TRBJ2-3; TRBD1, the table's D call, lacks a check against the DNA. TRBV21-1 is deemed a pseudogene. The CDR3 has 16 amino acids. The CDR3 spells CASSKEVQGRTDTQYF. In DNA, the CDR3 is TGTGCCAGCAGCAAAGAGGTGCAGGGGAGAACAGATACGCAGTATTTT.

The chain carries TRBV5-5 and TRBJ2-2, with TRBD2 matching over 7 bases. The length of the CDR3 is 17 residues. J was trimmed by 3 bases and V by 3 bases; bases with no gene match: 11. Germline values: CDR1 SGHKS, CDR2 YYEKEE (reference sequence). The CDR3 loop is CASSSPGWAGDTGELFF. DNA of the CDR3: TGTGCCAGCAGCTCCCCAGGCTGGGCGGGAGACACCGGGGAGCTGTTTTTT.

The genes are TRBV9 and TRBJ2-7; tentative D call: TRBD1 (6 bases). CDR3 length equals 14 residues. CDR1 SGDLS and CDR2 YYNGEE come from the germline V gene. Between the trimmed V and J ends, which lost 4 bases and 4 bases, there was a span of 15 bases. For the CDR3, the DNA is TGTGCCAGCAGCCCTTCGGGGCAGGGGTACGAGCAGTACTTC. Its translation is CASSPSGQGYEQYF.

The chain recombines TRBV5-8 with TRBJ2-7, with D perhaps TRBD2 (6 bases). V lost 4 bases and J lost 9, with 8 bases in between. This CDR3 region has 10 residues. The V gene's germline CDR1 is SGHTS and CDR2 YDEGEE. CDR3 amino acids: CASSRGVQYF. CDR3 nucleotides: TGTGCCAGCAGCCGCGGGGTGCAGTACTTC.

This clone was observed once. The chain joins TRBV9 to TRBJ2-2, with 10 bases aligning to TRBD2. CDR1 is SGDLS, CDR2 YYNGEE, per germline. The trim removed 4 bases at V and 5 bases at J, leaving 5 bases unmatched. The CDR3 runs to 15 residues. The CDR3 coding sequence is TGTGCCAGCAGCATTCTAGCGGGAGTTACCGGGGAGCTGTTTTTT. Protein: CASSILAGVTGELFF. The whole variable domain, filled in from reference TRBV9 and TRBJ2-2, reads DSGVTQTPKHLITATGQRVTLRCSPRSGDLSVYWYQQSLDQGLQFLIQYYNGEERAKGNILERFSAQQFPDLHSELNLSSLELGDSALYFCASSILAGVTGELFFGEGSRLTVL.